One and the same sample provided the 11 T cell receptor beta chains below, sequenced in a study of shared clonotypes between healthy human individuals. Measured with immunoSEQ multiplex PCR; TCRdb has only the in-frame clones, and not every one. The data hold about 2 million clones, with over 85% observed a single time. Sequencing input: naive CD4+ T cells sorted from blood. Noted subset: CD45RA+ positively selected. These receptor sequences come from a man between 18 and 29 years old in good health.

The V and J genes are TRBV7-8 and TRBJ1-6; no reliable D call. Looked up from germline, CDR1 is SGHVS and CDR2 is FQNEAQ. Between the trimmed V and J ends, which lost 5 bases and 8 bases, there was a span of 10 bases. The CDR3 is 13 amino acids. CDR3 bases: TGTGCCAGCAGCCGACTTGGAGATTCACCCCTCCACTTT. Protein product: CASSRLGDSPLHF.

The chain has TRBV29-1 and TRBJ2-3, with D perhaps matching TRBD1 (6 bases). Trimming pared 1 base from V and 6 bases from J, leaving 11 bases between. Germline loops: CDR1 SQVTM, CDR2 ANQGSEA. The CDR3 is 13 amino acids. CDR3 in amino acids: CSVEVNRVDTQYF. In nucleotides, the CDR3 is TGCAGCGTTGAAGTCAACAGGGTTGATACGCAGTATTTT.

The rearrangement uses TRBV7-9 and TRBJ2-5; D tentatively fits TRBD1 or TRBD2 (7 bases each). V lost 6 bases and J lost 2, with 19 bases in between. The CDR3 runs to 16 residues. Per the germline V gene, CDR1 is SEHNR and CDR2 is FQNEAQ (reference sequence). CDR3 residues: CASSLVQGGRQETQYF. The CDR3 nucleotides read TGTGCCAGCAGTCTCGTTCAGGGGGGGAGACAAGAGACCCAGTACTTC.

The V and J genes are TRBV2 and TRBJ2-3; D possibly matches TRBD1 or TRBD2 (5 bases each). Trimming took 5 bases from V and 6 from J, leaving 18 bases between them. CDR1 is SNHLY, CDR2 FYNNEI, per germline. This CDR3 spans 15 amino acids. The CDR3 region has the DNA TGTGCCAGCAGTACCTCCGGGACCGGTGGCGATACGCAGTATTTT. Translated, it gives CASSTSGTGGDTQYF.

About this clone itself: Other DNA sequences within the sample encode an identical CDR3. This chain uses TRBV5-1 with TRBJ2-5; tentative D call: TRBD1 (5 bases). CDR3 length equals 14 residues. The germline V and J ends were trimmed by 1 base and 4 bases, with 11 bases remaining between them. Germline V gene lookup returns CDR1 SGHRS and CDR2 YFSETQ. The CDR3 spells CASSLYGAGETQYF. The CDR3 coding sequence is TGCGCCAGCAGCTTGTATGGGGCCGGAGAGACCCAGTACTTC. Full variable domain (outside the CDR3, taken from reference TRBV5-1 and TRBJ2-5): KAGVTQTPRYLIKTRGQQVTLSCSPISGHRSVSWYQQTPGQGLQFLFEYFSETQRNKGNFPGRFSGRQFSNSRSEMNVSTLELGDSALYLCASSLYGAGETQYFGPGTRLLVL.

The chain carries TRBV29-1 and TRBJ2-1, with unresolved D. The CDR3 is made up of 15 amino acids. V lost 4 bases and J 8 bases, leaving 21 bases between the germline ends. Germline CDR1 is SQVTM and CDR2 is ANQGSEA. The CDR3 coding sequence is TGCAGCGTTGCGGCGCAGAGCCAGCCAGGCGATGAGCAGTTCTTC. It codes for CSVAAQSQPGDEQFF.

The chain couples TRBV28 to TRBJ1-6; D is perhaps TRBD1 (5 bases). The CDR3 extends over 14 amino acids. Germline CDR1 is MDHEN and CDR2 is SYDVKM. V was shortened by 3 bases and J by 9 bases, with 12 bases between the two germline ends. The CDR3 spells CASSFGQGGSPLHF. DNA of the CDR3: TGTGCCAGCAGTTTCGGCCAGGGTGGTTCACCCCTCCACTTT.

To note about this clone: In the same sample, other DNA sequences code for this CDR3. The rearrangement joins TRBV6-5 to TRBJ2-7; D is unclear. V was clipped by 3 bases and J by 2 bases, with 14 bases between them. The CDR3 sequence is 15 residues long. Germline V lookup: CDR1 MNHEY, CDR2 SVGAGI. The CDR3 reads CASSYSPGLAYEQYF. In nucleotides, the CDR3 is TGTGCCAGCAGTTATTCCCCCGGGTTAGCCTACGAGCAGTACTTC.

The genes are TRBV6-1 and TRBJ2-7, with D perhaps TRBD2 (6 bases). CDR3 size: 13 residues. Trimming removed 6 bases from V and 3 bases from J, with 12 bases in between. From germline, CDR1 is MNHNS and CDR2 SASEGT. The CDR3: CASRTGTYYEQYF. CDR3 in DNA: TGTGCCAGCAGGACCGGGACTTACTACGAGCAGTACTTC.

The chain has TRBV6-5 and TRBJ1-3; D is perhaps TRBD1 (5 bases). Trimming removed 4 bases from V and 0 bases from J, with 13 bases in between. The CDR3 covers 16 residues. Germline CDR1 is MNHEY and CDR2 is SVGAGI. This CDR3 is CASSLMTESSGNTIYF. The CDR3 region has the DNA TGTGCCAGCAGTTTAATGACAGAGAGCTCTGGAAACACCATATATTTT.

The chain uses TRBV10-3 and TRBJ2-1; tentative D call: TRBD2 (6 bases). The germline V and J ends were trimmed by 10 bases and 5 bases, with 15 bases remaining between them. Germline loops: CDR1 ENHRY, CDR2 SYGVKD. This CDR3 has 13 residues. CDR3 sequence: CATDQEGDNEQFF. The CDR3 DNA reads TGTGCCACCGACCAGGAGGGCGACAATGAGCAGTTCTTC.